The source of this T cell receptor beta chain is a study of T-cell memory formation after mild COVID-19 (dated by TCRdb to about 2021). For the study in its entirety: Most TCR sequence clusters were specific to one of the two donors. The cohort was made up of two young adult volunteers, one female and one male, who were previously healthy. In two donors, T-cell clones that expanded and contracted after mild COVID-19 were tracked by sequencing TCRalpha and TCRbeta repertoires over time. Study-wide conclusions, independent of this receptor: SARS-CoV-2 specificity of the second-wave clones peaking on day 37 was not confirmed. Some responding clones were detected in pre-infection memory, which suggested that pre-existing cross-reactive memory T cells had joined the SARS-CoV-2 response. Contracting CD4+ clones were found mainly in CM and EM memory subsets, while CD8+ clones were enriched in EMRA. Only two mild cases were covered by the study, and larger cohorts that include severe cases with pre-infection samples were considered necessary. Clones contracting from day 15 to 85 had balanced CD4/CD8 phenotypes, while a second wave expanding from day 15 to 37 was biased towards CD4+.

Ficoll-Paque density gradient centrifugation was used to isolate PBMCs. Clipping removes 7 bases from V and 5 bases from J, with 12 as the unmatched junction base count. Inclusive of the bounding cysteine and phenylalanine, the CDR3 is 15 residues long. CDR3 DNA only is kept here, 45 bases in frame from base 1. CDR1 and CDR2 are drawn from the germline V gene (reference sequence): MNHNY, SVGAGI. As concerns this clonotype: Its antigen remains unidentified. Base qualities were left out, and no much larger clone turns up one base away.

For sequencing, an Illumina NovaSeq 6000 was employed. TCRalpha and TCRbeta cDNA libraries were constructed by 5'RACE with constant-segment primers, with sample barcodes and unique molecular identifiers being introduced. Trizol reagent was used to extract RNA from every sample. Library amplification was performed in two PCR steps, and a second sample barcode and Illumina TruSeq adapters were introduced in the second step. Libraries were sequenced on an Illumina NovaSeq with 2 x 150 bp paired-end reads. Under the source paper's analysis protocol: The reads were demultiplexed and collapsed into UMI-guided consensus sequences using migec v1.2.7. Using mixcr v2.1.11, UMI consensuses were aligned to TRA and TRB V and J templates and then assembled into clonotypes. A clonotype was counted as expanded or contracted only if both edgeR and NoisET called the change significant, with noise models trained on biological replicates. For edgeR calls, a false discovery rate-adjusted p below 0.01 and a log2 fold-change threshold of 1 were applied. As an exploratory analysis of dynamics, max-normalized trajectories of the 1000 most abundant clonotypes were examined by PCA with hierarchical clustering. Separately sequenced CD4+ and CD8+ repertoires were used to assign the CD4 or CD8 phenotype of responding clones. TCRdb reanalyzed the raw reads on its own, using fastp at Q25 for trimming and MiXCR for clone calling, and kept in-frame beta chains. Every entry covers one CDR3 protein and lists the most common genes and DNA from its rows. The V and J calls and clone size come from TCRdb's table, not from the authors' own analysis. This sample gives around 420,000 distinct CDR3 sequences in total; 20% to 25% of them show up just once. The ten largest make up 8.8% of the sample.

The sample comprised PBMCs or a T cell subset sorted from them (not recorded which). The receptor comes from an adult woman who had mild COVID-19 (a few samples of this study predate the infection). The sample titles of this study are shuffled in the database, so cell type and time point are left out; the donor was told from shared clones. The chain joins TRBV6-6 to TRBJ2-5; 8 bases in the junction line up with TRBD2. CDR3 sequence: CASKTGGLETETQYF. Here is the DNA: TGTGCCAGCAAGACTGGGGGACTAGAGACGGAGACCCAGTACTTC.